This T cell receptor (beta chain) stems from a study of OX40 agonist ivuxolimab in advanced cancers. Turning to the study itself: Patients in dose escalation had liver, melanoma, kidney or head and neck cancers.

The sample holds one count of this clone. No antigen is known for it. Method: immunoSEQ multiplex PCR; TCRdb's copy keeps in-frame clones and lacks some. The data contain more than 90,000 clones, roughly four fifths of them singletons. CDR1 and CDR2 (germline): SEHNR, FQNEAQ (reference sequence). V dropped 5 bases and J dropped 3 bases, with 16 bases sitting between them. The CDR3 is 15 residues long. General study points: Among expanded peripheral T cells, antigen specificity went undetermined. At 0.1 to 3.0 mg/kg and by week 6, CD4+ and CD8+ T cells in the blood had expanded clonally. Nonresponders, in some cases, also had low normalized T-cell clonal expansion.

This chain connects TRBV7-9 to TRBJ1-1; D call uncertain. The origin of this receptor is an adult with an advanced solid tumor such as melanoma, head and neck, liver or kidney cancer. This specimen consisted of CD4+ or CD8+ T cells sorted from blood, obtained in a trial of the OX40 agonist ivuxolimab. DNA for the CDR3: TGTGCCAGCAGCATAGAGGGAGTAAGGGACACTGAAGCTTTCTTT. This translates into CASSIEGVRDTEAFF.